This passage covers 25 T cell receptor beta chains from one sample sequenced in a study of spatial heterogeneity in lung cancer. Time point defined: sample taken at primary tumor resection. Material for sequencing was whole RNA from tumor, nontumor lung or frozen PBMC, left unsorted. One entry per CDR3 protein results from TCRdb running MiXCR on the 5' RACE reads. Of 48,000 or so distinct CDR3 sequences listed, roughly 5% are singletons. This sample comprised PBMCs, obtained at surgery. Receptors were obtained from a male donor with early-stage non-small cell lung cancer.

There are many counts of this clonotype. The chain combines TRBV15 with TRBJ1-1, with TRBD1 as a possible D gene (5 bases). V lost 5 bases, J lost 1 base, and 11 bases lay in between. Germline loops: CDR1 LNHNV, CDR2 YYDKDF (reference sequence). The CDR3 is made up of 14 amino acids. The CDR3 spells CATSSGPTNTEAFF. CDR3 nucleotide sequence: TGTGCCACCAGCTCGGGACCGACGAACACTGAAGCTTTCTTT. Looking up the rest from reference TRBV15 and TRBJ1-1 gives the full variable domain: DAMVIQNPRYQVTQFGKPVTLSCSQTLNHNVMYWYQQKSSQAPKLLFHYYDKDFNNEADTPDNFQSRRPNTSFCFLDIRSPGLGDTAMYLCATSSGPTNTEAFFGQGTRLTVV.

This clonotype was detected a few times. CDR3 residues: CASSSRGGAYYEQYF. CDR3 coding DNA: TGTGCCAGCAGTTCCCGTGGGGGAGCGTATTACGAGCAGTACTTC. The V call is TRBV6-5, the J call TRBJ2-7; D is possibly TRBD1 or TRBD2 (5 bases each). The V end lost 4 bases, the J end lost 4 bases, and 17 bases lay between the germline ends. This CDR3 comprises 15 residues. Germline V gives CDR1 MNHEY, CDR2 SVGAGI.

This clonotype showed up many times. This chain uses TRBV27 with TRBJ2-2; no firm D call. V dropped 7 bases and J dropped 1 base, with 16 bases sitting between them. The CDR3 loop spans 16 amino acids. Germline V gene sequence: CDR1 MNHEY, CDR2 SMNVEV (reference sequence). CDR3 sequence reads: CASTSALIRNTGELFF. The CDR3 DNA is TGTGCCAGCACCTCAGCACTTATACGGAACACCGGGGAGCTGTTTTTT.

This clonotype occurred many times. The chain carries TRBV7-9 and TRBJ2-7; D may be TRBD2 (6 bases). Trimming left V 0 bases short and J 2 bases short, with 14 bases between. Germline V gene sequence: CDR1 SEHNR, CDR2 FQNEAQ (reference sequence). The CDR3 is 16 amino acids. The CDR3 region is CASSLAPGLSTYEQYF. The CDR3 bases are TGTGCCAGCAGCTTAGCGCCGGGACTCTCAACCTACGAGCAGTACTTC.

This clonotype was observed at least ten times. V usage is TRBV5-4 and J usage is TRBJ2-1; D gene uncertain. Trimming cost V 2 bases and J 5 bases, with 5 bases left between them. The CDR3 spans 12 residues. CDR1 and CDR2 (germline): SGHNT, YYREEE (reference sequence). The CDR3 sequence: CASSFGNNEQFF. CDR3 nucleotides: TGTGCCAGCAGCTTTGGGAACAATGAGCAGTTCTTC.

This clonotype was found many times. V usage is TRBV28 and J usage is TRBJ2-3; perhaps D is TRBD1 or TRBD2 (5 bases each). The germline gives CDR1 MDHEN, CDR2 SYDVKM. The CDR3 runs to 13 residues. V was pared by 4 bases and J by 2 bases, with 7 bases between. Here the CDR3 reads CASSSGTTDTQYF. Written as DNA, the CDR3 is TGTGCCAGCAGTTCCGGGACCACAGATACGCAGTATTTT.

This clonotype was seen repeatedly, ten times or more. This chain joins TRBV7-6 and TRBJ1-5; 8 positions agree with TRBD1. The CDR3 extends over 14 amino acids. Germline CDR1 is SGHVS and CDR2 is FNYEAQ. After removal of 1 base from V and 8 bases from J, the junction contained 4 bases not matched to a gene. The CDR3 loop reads CASSLGLQGEPQHF. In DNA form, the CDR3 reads TGTGCCAGCAGCTTAGGTTTACAGGGGGAGCCCCAGCATTTT.

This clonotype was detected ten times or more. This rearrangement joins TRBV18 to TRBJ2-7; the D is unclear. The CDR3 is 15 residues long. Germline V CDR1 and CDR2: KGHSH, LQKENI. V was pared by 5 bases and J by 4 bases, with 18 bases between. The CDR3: CASSSPFGESYEQYF. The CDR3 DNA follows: TGTGCCAGCTCATCTCCTTTCGGCGAGTCGTACGAGCAGTACTTC.

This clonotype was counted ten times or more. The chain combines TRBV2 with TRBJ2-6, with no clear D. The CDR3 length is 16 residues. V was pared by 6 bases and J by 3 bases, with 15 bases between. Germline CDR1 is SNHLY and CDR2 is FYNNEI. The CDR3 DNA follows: TGTGCCAGCAGCAGACAAAGGGCTTTTGGGGCCAACGTCCTGACTTTC. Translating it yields CASSRQRAFGANVLTF.

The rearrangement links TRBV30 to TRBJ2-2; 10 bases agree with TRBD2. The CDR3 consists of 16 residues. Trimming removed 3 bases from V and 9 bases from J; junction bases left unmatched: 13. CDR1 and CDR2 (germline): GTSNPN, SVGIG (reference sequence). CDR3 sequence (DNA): TGTGCCTGGAGACTGACTGAGCGGGAGGGCCACCGGGAGCTGTTTTTT. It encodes CAWRLTEREGHRELFF.

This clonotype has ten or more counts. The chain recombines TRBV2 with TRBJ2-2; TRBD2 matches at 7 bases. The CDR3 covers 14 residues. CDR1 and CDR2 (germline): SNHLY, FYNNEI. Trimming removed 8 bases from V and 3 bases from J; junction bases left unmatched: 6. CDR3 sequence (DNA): TGTGCCAGCCTAAGAGCGGGGTACACCGGGGAGCTGTTTTTT. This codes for CASLRAGYTGELFF. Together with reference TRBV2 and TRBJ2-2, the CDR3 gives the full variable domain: EPEVTQTPSHQVTQMGQEVILRCVPISNHLYFYWYRQILGQKVEFLVSFYNNEISEKSEIFDDQFSVERPDGSNFTLKIRSTKLEDSAMYFCASLRAGYTGELFFGEGSRLTVL.

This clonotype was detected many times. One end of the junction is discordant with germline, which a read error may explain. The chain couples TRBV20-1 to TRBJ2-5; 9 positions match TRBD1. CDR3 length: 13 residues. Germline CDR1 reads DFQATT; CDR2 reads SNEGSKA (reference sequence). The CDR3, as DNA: TGCAGTGCTGGAGACAGGGGGCAAGAGACCCAGTACTTC. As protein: CSAGDRGQETQYF.

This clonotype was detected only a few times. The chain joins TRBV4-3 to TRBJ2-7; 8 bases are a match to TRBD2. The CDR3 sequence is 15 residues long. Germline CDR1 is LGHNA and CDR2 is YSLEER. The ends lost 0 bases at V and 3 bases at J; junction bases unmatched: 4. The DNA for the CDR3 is TGCGCCAGCAGCCAAGAGGGTAGCGGGAACTACGAGCAGTACTTC. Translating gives CASSQEGSGNYEQYF.

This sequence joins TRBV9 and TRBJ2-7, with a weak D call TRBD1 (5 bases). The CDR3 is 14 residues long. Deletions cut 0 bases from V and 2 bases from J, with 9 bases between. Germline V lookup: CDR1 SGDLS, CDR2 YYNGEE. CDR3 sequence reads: CASSVGRVPYEQYF. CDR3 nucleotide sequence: TGTGCCAGCAGCGTAGGCAGGGTCCCCTACGAGCAGTACTTC.

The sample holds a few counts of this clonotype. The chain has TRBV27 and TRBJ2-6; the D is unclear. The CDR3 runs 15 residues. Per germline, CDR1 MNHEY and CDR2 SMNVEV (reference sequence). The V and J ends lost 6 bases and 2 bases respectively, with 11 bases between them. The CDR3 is CASSLLRAGANVLTF. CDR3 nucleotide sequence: TGTGCCAGCAGCTTACTCAGAGCTGGGGCCAACGTCCTGACTTTC. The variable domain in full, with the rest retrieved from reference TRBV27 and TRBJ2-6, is EAQVTQNPRYLITVTGKKLTVTCSQNMNHEYMSWYRQDPGLGLRQIYYSMNVEVTDKGDVPEGYKVSRKEKRNFPLILESPSPNQTSLYFCASSLLRAGANVLTFGAGSRLTVL.

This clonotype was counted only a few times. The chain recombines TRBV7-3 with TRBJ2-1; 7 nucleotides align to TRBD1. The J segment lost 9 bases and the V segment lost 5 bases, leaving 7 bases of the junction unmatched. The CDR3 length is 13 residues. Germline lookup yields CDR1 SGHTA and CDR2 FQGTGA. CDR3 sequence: CASSLGQAGEQFF. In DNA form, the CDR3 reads TGTGCCAGCAGCCTAGGACAGGCTGGTGAGCAGTTCTTC. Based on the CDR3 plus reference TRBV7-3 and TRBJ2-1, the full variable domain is GAGVSQTPSNKVTEKGKYVELRCDPISGHTALYWYRQSLGQGPEFLIYFQGTGAADDSGLPNDRFFAVRPEGSVSTLKIQRTERGDSAVYLCASSLGQAGEQFFGPGTRLTVL.

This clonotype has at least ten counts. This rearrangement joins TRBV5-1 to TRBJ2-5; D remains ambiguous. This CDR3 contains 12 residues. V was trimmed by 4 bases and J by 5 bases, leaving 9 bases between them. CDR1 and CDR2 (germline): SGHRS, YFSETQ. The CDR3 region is CASSVHQETQYF. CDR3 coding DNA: TGCGCCAGCAGCGTGCATCAGGAGACCCAGTACTTC.

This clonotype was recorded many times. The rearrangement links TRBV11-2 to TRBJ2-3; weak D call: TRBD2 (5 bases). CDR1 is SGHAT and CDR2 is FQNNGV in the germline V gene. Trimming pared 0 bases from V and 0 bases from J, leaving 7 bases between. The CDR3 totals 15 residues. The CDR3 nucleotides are TGTGCCAGCAGCTTAGATCGCGGGAGCACAGATACGCAGTATTTT. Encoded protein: CASSLDRGSTDTQYF.

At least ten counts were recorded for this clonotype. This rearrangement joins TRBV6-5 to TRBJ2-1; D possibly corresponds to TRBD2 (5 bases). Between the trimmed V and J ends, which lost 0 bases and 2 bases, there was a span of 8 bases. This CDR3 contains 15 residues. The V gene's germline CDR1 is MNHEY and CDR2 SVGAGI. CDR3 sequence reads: CASSYSRTPYNEQFF. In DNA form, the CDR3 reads TGTGCCAGCAGTTACTCAAGGACTCCCTACAATGAGCAGTTCTTC.

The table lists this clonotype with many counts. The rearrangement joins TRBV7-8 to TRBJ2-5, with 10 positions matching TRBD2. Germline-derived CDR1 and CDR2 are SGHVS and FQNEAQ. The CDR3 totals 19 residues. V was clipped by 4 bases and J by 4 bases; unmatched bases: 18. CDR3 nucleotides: TGTGCCAGCAGCTCGCAACCCCCCCTAGCGGGGGCGGTTGGAGAGACCCAGTACTTC. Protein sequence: CASSSQPPLAGAVGETQYF.

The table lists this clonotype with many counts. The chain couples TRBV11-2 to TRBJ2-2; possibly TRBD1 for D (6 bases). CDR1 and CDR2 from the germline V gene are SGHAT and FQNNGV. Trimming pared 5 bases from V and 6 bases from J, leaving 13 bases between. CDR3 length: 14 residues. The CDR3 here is CASSPIQGPGELFF. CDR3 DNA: TGTGCCAGCAGCCCAATACAGGGTCCCGGGGAGCTGTTTTTT.

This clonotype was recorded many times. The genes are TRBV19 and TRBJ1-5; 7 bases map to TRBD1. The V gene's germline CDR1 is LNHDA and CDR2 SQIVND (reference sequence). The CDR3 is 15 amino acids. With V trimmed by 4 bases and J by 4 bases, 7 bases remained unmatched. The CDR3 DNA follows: TGTGCCAGTAGTACTAGGGGGCGCGGAAATCAGCCCCAGCATTTT. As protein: CASSTRGRGNQPQHF.

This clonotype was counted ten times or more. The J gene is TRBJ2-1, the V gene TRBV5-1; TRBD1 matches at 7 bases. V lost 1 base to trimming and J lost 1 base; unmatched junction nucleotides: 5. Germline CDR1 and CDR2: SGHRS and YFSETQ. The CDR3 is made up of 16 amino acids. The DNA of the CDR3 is TGCGCCAGCAGCTTGTCTCCGGGACAGTCCTACAATGAGCAGTTCTTC. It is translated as CASSLSPGQSYNEQFF.

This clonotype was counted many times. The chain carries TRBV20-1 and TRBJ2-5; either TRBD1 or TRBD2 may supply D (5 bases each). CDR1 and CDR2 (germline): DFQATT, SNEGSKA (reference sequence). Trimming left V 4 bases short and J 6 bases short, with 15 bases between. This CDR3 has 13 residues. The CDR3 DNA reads TGCAGTGCTACGTCGTCGGGGCGAAAGACCCAGTACTTC. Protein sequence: CSATSSGRKTQYF.

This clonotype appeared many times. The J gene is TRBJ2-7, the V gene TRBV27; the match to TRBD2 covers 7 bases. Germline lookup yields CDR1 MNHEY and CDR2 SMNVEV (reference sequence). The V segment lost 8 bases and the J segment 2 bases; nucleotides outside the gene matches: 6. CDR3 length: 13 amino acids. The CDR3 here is CASGRGKPYEQYF. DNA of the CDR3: TGTGCCAGCGGGAGGGGTAAGCCCTACGAGCAGTACTTC.